These T cell receptor beta chains were read from a single sample in a study of blood T cells in healthy people across ages. TCRdb reprocessed the 5' RACE reads with MiXCR, giving one entry per CDR3 protein. The sample holds about 1.5 million distinct CDR3 sequences; about 40% are singletons and the top ten take approximately 7.9%. Sequencing was performed on blood. These receptors were obtained from a woman aged 18-35 years in good health. Each CDR3 is given with its conserved first and last residue. Fields, in order: V gene, clone size, J gene, D gene, CDR3 protein, CDR3 DNA. A D gene is named only where the DNA matches it firmly. Clone size, where shown, is once, few, many, or a class for clones that have expanded.

TRBV12-3/TRBV12-4,few,TRBJ2-1,NA,CASSFRHLANNEQFF,TGTGCCAGCAGTTTCCGCCACCTAGCGAACAATGAGCAGTTCTTC
TRBV5-1,many,TRBJ2-7,NA,CASSEGVGGEQYF,TGCGCCAGCAGTGAGGGGGTAGGGGGCGAGCAGTACTTC
TRBV5-1,few,TRBJ2-6,NA,CASSLDGPMVLGANVLTF,TGCGCCAGCAGCTTGGACGGCCCAATGGTGTTGGGGGCCAACGTCCTGACTTTC
TRBV11-2,NA,TRBJ1-2,NA,CASSLRVSGGGYTF,TGTGCCAGCAGCCTCAGGGTTTCTGGAGGTGGCTACACCTTC
TRBV20-1,NA,TRBJ1-1,TRBD1,CSADSRQGDTEAFF,TGCAGTGCTGATTCCCGACAGGGGGACACTGAAGCTTTCTTT
TRBV5-8,NA,TRBJ1-2,TRBD1,CASSSWTGNKAYGYTF,TGTGCCAGCAGCTCCTGGACAGGGAATAAAGCCTATGGCTACACCTTC
TRBV6-5,once,TRBJ2-4,TRBD1,CASSYSMAGGGRATKEQYF,TGTGCCAGCAGTTACTCTATGGCAGGGGGCGGTAGAGCCACTAAGGAGCAGTACTTC
TRBV20-1,NA,TRBJ2-2,TRBD2,CSAGGGADTGELFF,TGCAGTGCCGGCGGGGGGGCCGACACCGGGGAGCTGTTTTTT
TRBV5-1,NA,TRBJ2-5,NA,CAGSTDIRETQYF,TGCGCCGGCAGCACGGACATTCGGGAGACCCAGTACTTC
TRBV7-2,NA,TRBJ2-1,NA,CASSAEWGEEQFF,TGTGCCAGCAGCGCCGAATGGGGGGAGGAGCAGTTCTTC
TRBV5-1,many,TRBJ2-1,TRBD2,CASSFGGGYNEQFF,TGCGCCAGCAGCTTTGGGGGGGGTTACAATGAGCAGTTCTTC